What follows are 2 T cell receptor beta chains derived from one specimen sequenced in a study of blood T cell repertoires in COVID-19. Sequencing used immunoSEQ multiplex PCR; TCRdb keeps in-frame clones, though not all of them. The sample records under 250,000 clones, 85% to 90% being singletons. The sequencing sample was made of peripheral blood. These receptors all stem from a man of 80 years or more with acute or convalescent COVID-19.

CDR3 in amino acids: CASSLESGYTEAFF. The CDR3 region has the DNA TGTGCCAGCAGCTTAGAATCGGGGTACACTGAAGCTTTCTTT. V gene TRBV7-9 combines with J gene TRBJ1-1; D ambiguous. Germline V CDR1 and CDR2: SEHNR, FQNEAQ (reference sequence). Trimming left V 1 base short and J 3 bases short, with 9 bases between. The CDR3 loop spans 14 amino acids.

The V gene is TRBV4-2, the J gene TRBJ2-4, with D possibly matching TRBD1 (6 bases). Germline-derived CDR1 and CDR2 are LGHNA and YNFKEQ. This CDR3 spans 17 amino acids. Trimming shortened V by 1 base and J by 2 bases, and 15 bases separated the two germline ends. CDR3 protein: CASSQGSGRGSKNIQYF. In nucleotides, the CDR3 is TGTGCCAGCAGCCAAGGTTCAGGCAGGGGTTCCAAAAACATTCAGTACTTC.